The subject of this entry is one T cell receptor beta chain. Its antigen has not been determined. Base qualities were left out, and no much larger clone turns up one base away. In the same sample, other DNA sequences code for this CDR3. The sample belongs to a study of blood T cell repertoires in COVID-19 (dated by TCRdb to the early 2020s). For the wider study: The collaborator samples originated in the United States, Italy and Spain and spanned the acute and convalescent phases of COVID-19. The sample metadata nearly always contained a de-identified subject ID, COVID-19 status, age in years and sex. The samples were drawn from two sources: the first 160 participants of the ongoing ImmuneRACE study, and 1,254 subjects contributed by 6 global collaborators. Deeply sampled blood TCRbeta repertoires from subjects exposed to, actively infected with, or recovered from COVID-19 were included in the dataset. The repertoires were released in a freely available public database meant as a resource for research on the immune response to SARS-CoV-2. The prospective study material was composed of cDNA or gDNA derived from T cells, B-cell-depleted T cells, or PBMCs. Where HLA class I and class II types were available, the types were taken from metadata supplied by the sample provider, not from assay-based typing.

The V and J ends are trimmed by 3 bases and 3 bases, leaving 8 bases between them. The CDR3 contains 14 residues, cysteine and phenylalanine counted. The CDR3 DNA has 42 bases and is translated from base 1. Looking up the germline V gene (reference sequence) yields CDR1 LNHDA and CDR2 SQIVND. TCRbeta CDR3 regions were amplified from genomic DNA by means of the immunoSEQ Assay, a bias-controlled multiplex PCR. In the paper's pipeline: The number of nucleated cells in each sample was estimated from the amplification of reference gene primers within the assay. To quantify the absolute abundance of each unique TCRbeta CDR3 rearrangement, sequence reads were collapsed and filtered. For each sample, productive Simpson clonality was calculated by taking the square root of Simpson's diversity index across productive rearrangements. As stored in TCRdb, this immuneACCESS dataset retains in-frame rearrangements with V and J assigned. A fraction of the clones does not appear; measured against another copy, unresolved V genes explain less than half of the discrepancy, and the remainder lacks a known reason. V and J calls and clone size are given by that table; D and trimming were obtained from the DNA. This sample holds some 130,000 clones; 75% to 90% were observed only once. About 2.5% of the sample lies in the top ten.

Overall results and qualifications from the work: How much clinical and demographic metadata was included differed by source and by participant, and the metadata was provided uncurated.

Enrolling through a virtual design, the prospective study's participants ranged in age from roughly 18 to 100 years and lived across some 23 United States geographic areas. In the prospective study, cohorts were assigned on the basis of participant-reported clinical history obtained from a screening survey and a study questionnaire. ImmuneRACE Cohort 3 recovered participants were defined by two consecutive negative NP/OP PCR tests, healthcare professional clearance, or symptom resolution. Each participant in the prospective study had whole blood, serum and a nasopharyngeal or oropharyngeal swab collected by mobile phlebotomists. Additional blood draws and questionnaires over an approximately two-month period could optionally be provided by prospective study participants. Prospective study blood samples were shipped either frozen or at room temperature before DNA extraction.

Specimen: PBMCs or T cells enriched from blood (not recorded which). This sequence was found in a woman between 50 and 59 years old who had recovered from COVID-19. Here the chain combines TRBV19 and TRBJ2-2, with TRBD2 tentatively as D gene (5 bases match). The CDR3 is CASSMGGHTGELFF. The DNA is TGTGCCAGTAGTATGGGCGGGCACACCGGGGAGCTGTTTTTT.